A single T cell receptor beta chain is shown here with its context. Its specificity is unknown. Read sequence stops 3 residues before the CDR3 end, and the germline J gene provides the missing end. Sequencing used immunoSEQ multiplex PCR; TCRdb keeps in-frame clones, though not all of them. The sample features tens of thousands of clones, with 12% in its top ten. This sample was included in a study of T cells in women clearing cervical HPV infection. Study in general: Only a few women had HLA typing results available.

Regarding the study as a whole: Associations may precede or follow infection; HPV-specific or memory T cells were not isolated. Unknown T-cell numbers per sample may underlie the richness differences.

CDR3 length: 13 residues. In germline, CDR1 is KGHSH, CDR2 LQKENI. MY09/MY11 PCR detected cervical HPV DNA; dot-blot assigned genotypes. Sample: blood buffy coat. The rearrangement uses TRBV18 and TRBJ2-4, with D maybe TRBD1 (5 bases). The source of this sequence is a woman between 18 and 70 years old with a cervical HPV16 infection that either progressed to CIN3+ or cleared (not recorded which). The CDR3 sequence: CASSETANYGQYF. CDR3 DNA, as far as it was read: TGTGCCAGCTCAGAGACAGCTAACTATGGT.